This T cell receptor (beta chain) was sequenced during a study of blood T cell repertoires in COVID-19. Study as a whole: Collection of acute and convalescent COVID-19 samples took place in the United States, Italy and Spain. The analysed material was cDNA or gDNA that came from T cells, B-cell-depleted T cells, or PBMCs.

The repertoire was sequenced with immunoSEQ multiplex PCR; TCRdb's copy has only in-frame clones and lacks some. The data show over 250,000 clones, about four fifths seen once. CDR1 and CDR2 (germline): MDHEN, SYDVKM. The CDR3 runs 17 residues. The J segment lost 0 bases and the V segment lost 3 bases, leaving 7 bases of the junction unmatched. The sample consisted of peripheral blood. The source of this sequence is a woman between 45 and 65 years old who had recovered from COVID-19. The chain uses TRBV28 and TRBJ1-1; 10 bases align to TRBD1. The CDR3 DNA is TGTGCCAGCAGTTTCAGACAGGGGGCCTCTATGAACACTGAAGCTTTCTTT. This translates into CASSFRQGASMNTEAFF.